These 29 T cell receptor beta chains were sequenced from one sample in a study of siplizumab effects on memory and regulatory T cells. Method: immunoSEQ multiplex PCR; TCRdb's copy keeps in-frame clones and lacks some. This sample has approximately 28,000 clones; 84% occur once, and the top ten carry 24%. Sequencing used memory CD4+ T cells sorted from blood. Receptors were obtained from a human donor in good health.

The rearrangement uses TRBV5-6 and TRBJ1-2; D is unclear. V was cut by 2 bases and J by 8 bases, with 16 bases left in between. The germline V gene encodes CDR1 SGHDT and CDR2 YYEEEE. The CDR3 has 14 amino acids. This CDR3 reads CASSLEPREEGYTF. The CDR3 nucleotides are TGTGCCAGCAGCTTAGAGCCGCGGGAGGAGGGCTACACCTTC. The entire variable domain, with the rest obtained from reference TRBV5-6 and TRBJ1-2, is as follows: DAGVTQSPTHLIKTRGQQVTLRCSPKSGHDTVSWYQQALGQGPQFIFQYYEEEERQRGNFPDRFSGHQFPNYSSELNVNALLLGDSALYLCASSLEPREEGYTFGSGTRLTVV.

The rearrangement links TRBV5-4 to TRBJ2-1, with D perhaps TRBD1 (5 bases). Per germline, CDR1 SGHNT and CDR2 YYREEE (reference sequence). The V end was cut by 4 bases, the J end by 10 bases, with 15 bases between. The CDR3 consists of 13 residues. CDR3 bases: TGTGCCAGCAGCACCCCCAGGGTCAGCGAGCAGTTCTTC. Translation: CASSTPRVSEQFF.

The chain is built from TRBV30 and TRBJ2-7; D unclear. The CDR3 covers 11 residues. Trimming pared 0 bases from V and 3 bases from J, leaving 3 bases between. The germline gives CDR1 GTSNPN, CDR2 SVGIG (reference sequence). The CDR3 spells CAWSVNYEQYF. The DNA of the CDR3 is TGTGCCTGGAGTGTTAACTACGAGCAGTACTTC.

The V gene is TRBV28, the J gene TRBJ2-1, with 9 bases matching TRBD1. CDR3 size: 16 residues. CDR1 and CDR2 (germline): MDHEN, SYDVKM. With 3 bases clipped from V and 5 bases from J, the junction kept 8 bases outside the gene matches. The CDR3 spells CASSLRGQGIHNEQFF. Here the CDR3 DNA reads TGTGCCAGCAGTTTGAGGGGACAGGGAATCCACAATGAGCAGTTCTTC. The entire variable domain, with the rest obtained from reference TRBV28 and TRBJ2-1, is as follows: DVKVTQSSRYLVKRTGEKVFLECVQDMDHENMFWYRQDPGLGLRLIYFSYDVKMKEKGDIPEGYSVSREKKERFSLILESASTNQTSMYLCASSLRGQGIHNEQFFGPGTRLTVL.

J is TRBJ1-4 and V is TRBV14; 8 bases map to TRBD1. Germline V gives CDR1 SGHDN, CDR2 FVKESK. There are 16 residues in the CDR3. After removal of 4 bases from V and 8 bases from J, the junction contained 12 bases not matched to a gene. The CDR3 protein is CASSLLAQGAGEKLFF. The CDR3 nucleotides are TGTGCCAGCAGCCTTCTTGCGCAGGGGGCGGGCGAAAAACTGTTTTTT.

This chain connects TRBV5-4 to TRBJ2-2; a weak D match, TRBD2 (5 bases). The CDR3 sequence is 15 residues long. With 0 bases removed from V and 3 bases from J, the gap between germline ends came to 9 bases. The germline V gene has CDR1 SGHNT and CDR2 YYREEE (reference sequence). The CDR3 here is CASSLVSGYTGELFF. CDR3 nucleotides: TGTGCCAGCAGCTTGGTAAGCGGATACACCGGGGAGCTGTTTTTT.

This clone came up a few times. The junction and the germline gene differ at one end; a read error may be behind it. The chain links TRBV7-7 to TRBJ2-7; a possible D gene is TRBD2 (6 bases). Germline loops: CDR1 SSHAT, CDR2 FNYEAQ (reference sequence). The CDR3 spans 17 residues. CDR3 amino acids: CASNIKGSGELSYEQYF. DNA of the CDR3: TGTGCTAGCAACATCAAAGGGTCGGGAGAACTGTCTTACGAGCAGTACTTC.

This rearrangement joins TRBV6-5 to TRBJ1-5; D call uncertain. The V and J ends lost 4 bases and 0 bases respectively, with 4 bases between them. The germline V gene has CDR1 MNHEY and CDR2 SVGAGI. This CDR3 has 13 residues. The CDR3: CASSFDSNQPQHF. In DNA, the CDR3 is TGTGCCAGCAGTTTTGATAGCAATCAGCCCCAGCATTTT.

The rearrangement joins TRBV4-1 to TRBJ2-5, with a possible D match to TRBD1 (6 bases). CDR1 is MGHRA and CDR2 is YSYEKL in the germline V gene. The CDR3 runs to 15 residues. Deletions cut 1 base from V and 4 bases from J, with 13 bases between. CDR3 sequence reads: CASSQVQGVGETQYF. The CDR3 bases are TGCGCCAGCAGCCAAGTACAGGGCGTCGGAGAGACCCAGTACTTC.

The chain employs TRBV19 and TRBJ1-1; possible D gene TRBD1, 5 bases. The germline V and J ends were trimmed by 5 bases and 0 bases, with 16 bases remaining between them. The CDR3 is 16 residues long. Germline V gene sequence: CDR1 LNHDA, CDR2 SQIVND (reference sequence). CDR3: CASSEPGLPMNTEAFF. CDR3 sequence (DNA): TGTGCCAGTAGTGAACCGGGACTTCCGATGAACACTGAAGCTTTCTTT. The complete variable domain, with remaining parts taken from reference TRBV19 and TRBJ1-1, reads DGGITQSPKYLFRKEGQNVTLSCEQNLNHDAMYWYRQDPGQGLRLIYYSQIVNDFQKGDIAEGYSVSREKKESFPLTVTSAQKNPTAFYLCASSEPGLPMNTEAFFGQGTRLTVV.

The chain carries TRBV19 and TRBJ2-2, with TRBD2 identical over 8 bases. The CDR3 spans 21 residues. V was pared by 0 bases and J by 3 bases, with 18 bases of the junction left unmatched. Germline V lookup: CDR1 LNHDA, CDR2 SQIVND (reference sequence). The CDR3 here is CASSIDHLGIMGGRHTGELFF. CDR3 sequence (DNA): TGTGCCAGTAGTATAGATCATTTAGGAATAATGGGCGGGAGGCACACCGGGGAGCTGTTTTTT.

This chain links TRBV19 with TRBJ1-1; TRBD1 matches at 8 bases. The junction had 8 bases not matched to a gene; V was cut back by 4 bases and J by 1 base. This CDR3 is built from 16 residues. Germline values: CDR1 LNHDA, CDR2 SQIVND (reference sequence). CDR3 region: CASSSLAGTGNTEAFF. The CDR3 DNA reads TGTGCCAGTAGTAGCCTCGCCGGGACAGGGAACACTGAAGCTTTCTTT.

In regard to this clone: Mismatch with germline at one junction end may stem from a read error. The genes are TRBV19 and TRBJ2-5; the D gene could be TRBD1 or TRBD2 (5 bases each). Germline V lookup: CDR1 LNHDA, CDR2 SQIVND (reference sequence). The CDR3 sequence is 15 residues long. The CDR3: CASSRTGRDQETQYF. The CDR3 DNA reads TGTGCCAGTAGTAGAACGGGGCGAGACCAGGAGACCCAGTACTTC.

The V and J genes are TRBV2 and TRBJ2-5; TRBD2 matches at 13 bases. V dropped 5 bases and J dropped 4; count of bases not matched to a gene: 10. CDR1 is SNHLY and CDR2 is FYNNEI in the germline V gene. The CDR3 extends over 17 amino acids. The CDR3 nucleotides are TGTGCCAGCAGTCCCTGGACTAGCGGGAGAAATGGAGAGACCCAGTACTTC. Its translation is CASSPWTSGRNGETQYF.

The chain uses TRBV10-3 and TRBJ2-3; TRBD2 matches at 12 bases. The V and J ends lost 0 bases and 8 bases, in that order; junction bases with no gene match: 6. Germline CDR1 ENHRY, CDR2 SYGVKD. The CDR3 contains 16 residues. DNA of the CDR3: TGTGCCATCAGTGAGTCGACTAGCGGGAGTTCCGGTACGCAGTATTTT. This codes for CAISESTSGSSGTQYF.

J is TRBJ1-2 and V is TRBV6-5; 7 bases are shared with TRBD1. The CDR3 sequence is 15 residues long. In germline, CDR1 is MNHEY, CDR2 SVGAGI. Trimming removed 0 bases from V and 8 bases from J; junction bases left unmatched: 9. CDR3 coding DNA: TGTGCCAGCAGTTACTCAGGGGCGGCCAGGGGGGGCTACACCTTC. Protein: CASSYSGAARGGYTF.

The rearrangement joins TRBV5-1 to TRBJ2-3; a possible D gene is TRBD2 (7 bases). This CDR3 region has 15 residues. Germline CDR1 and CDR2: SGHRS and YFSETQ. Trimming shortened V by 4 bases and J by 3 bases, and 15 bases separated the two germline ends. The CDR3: CASSISGRGTDTQYF. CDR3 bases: TGCGCCAGCAGCATCTCAGGGAGGGGGACAGATACGCAGTATTTT.

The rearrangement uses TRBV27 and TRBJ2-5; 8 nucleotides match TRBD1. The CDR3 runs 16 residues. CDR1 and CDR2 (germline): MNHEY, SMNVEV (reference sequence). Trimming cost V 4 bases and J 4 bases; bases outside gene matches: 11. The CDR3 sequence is CASSSGSGGAGETQYF. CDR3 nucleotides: TGTGCCAGCAGTTCCGGCTCAGGGGGCGCGGGAGAGACCCAGTACTTC.

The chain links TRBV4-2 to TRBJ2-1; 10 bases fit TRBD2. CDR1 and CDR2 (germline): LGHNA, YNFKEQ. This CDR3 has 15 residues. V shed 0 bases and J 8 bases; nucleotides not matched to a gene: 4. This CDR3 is CASSQEGSGRDEQFF. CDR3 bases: TGTGCCAGCAGCCAAGAGGGCAGCGGGAGGGATGAGCAGTTCTTC.

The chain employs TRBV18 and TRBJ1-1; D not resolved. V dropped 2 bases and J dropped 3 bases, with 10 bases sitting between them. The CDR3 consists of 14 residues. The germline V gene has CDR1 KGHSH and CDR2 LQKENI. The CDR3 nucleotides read TGTGCCAGCTCACCATTTCGGCAGGACACTGAAGCTTTCTTT. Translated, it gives CASSPFRQDTEAFF.

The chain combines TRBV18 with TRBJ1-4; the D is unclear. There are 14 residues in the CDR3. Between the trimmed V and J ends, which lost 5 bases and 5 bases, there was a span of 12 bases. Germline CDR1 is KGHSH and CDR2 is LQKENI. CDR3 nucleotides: TGTGCCAGCTCAGTTTCGGGGAAGAATGAAAAACTGTTTTTT. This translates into CASSVSGKNEKLFF.

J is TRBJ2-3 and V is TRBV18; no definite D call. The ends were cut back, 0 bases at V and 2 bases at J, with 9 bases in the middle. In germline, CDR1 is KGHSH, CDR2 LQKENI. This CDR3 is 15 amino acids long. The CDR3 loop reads CASSPPSPHTDTQYF. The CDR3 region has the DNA TGTGCCAGCTCACCACCGAGTCCCCACACAGATACGCAGTATTTT.

CDR3 nucleotide sequence: TGTGCCAGCTCACCGACAGGGGCTACTGGAAACACCATATATTTT. This encodes CASSPTGATGNTIYF. The chain has TRBV18 and TRBJ1-3; 8 bases are a match to TRBD1. The trim removed 3 bases at V and 2 bases at J, leaving 3 bases unmatched. The CDR3 runs to 15 residues. Germline CDR1 reads KGHSH; CDR2 reads LQKENI.

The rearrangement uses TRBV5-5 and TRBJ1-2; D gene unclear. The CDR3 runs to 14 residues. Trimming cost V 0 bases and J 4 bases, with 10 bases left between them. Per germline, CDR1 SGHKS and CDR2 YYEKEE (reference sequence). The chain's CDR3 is CASSLEPESYGYTF. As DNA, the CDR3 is TGTGCCAGCAGCTTGGAGCCAGAGTCCTATGGCTACACCTTC.

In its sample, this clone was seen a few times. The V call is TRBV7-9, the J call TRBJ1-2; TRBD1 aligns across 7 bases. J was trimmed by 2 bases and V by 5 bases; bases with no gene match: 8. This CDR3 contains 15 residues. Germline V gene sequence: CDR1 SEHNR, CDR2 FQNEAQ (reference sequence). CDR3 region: CASSGGTARNYGYTF. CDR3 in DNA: TGTGCCAGCAGCGGAGGGACAGCCCGAAACTATGGCTACACCTTC.

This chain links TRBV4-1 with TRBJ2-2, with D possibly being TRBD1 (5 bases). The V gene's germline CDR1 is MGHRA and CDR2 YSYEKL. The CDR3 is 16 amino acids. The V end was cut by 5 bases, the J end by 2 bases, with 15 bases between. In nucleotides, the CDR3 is TGCGCCAGCAGCACCGGACCTCAGGGAAACACCGGGGAGCTGTTTTTT. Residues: CASSTGPQGNTGELFF.

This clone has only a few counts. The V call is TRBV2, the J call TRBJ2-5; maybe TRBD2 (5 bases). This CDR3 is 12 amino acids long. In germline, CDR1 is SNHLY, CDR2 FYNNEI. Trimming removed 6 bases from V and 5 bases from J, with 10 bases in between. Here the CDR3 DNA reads TGTGCCAGCAGCATTAGCGCGGAGACCCAGTACTTC. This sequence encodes CASSISAETQYF.

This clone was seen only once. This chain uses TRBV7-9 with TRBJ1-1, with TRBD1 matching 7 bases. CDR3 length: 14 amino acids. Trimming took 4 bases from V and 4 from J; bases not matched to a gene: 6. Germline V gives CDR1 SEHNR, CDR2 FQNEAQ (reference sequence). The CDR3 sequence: CASSSQTGSTEAFF. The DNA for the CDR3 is TGTGCCAGCAGCTCCCAGACAGGGAGCACTGAAGCTTTCTTT.

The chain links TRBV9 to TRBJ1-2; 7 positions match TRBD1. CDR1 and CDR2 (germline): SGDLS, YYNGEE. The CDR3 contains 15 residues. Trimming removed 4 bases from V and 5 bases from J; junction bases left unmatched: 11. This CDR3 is CASSTGTVPRYGYTF. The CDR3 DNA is TGTGCCAGCAGCACCGGGACAGTCCCACGGTATGGCTACACCTTC.